The 30 T cell receptor beta chains presented below share a single source sample, sequenced in a study of T cells expressing NK-cell markers. Using the 5' RACE reads, TCRdb records one entry per CDR3 protein without DNA. The repertoire table contains 550,000 to 600,000 distinct CDR3 sequences. Sequences were obtained from blood T cells: a sorted CD56 or NKG2C T cell subset, CD4+ or CD8+ T cells, or bulk PBMC T cells (not recorded which). The receptor source for this set is a man aged 18 to 30 in good health.

The CDR3 loop is CASSVGGSIANEQFF. The chain joins TRBV9 to TRBJ2-1. The CDR3 is made up of 15 amino acids. Germline CDR1 reads SGDLS; CDR2 reads YYNGEE. Variable domain in full (rest from reference TRBV9 and TRBJ2-1): DSGVTQTPKHLITATGQRVTLRCSPRSGDLSVYWYQQSLDQGLQFLIQYYNGEERAKGNILERFSAQQFPDLHSELNLSSLELGDSALYFCASSVGGSIANEQFFGPGTRLTVL.

V and J are TRBV20-1 and TRBJ2-1; the TRBD2 assignment by TCRdb is unverifiable without DNA. Germline CDR1 reads DFQATT; CDR2 reads SNEGSKA (reference sequence). CDR3 size: 13 residues. The CDR3 loop is CSALGLADNEQFF.

The V call is TRBV29-1, the J call TRBJ2-1; the D call of TRBD1 rests on TCRdb alone, since no DNA is present to check it. Germline V gene sequence: CDR1 SQVTM, CDR2 ANQGSEA. There are 12 residues in the CDR3. CDR3 in amino acids: CSVARGSGEQFF.

This sequence joins TRBV12-3 or TRBV12-4 and TRBJ2-3; TCRdb returns TRBD2, unconfirmable since there is no DNA. CDR3 size: 16 residues. The CDR3 loop is CASSFYLAGVEDTQYF.

The chain couples TRBV5-1 to TRBJ2-7; TCRdb's D call, TRBD2, is unchecked because there is no DNA. The CDR3 consists of 16 residues. The germline gives CDR1 SGHRS, CDR2 YFSETQ. This CDR3 is CASSLVAGASMAEQYF.

The V call is TRBV5-1, the J call TRBJ2-1; the TCRdb D gene call, TRBD2, has no DNA to confirm it. In germline, CDR1 is SGHRS, CDR2 YFSETQ. This CDR3 spans 18 amino acids. The CDR3 region is CASSTGLAPSESYNEQFF.

This sequence joins TRBV24-1 and TRBJ2-1; TCRdb names TRBD2, which stays unverified in the absence of DNA. The V gene's germline CDR1 is KGHDR and CDR2 SFDVKD. The CDR3 extends over 14 amino acids. The CDR3 region is CATSEISGKGEQFF.

The CDR3 sequence is CAISESGRGDSPLHF. The J gene is TRBJ1-6, the V gene TRBV10-3; as DNA is missing, the TRBD1 call by TCRdb cannot be tested. The CDR3 spans 15 residues. The V gene's germline CDR1 is ENHRY and CDR2 SYGVKD.

The V gene is TRBV20-1, the J gene TRBJ2-3; TCRdb outputs TRBD2, but without DNA this stays unchecked. The length of the CDR3 is 11 residues. The germline V gene has CDR1 DFQATT and CDR2 SNEGSKA (reference sequence). CDR3 loop: CSATREDEQYF.

CDR3 residues: CSVVGGTGLNEQFF. The V call is TRBV29-1, the J call TRBJ2-1; with no DNA, the TCRdb D assignment of TRBD1 cannot be verified. Germline values: CDR1 SQVTM, CDR2 ANQGSEA. The length of the CDR3 is 14 residues.

The chain joins TRBV25-1 to TRBJ2-7. This CDR3 is 13 amino acids long. The germline V gene encodes CDR1 MGHDK and CDR2 SYGVNS. This CDR3 reads CASSEFSGDKQYF.

V is TRBV29-1 and J is TRBJ2-1; TCRdb picks TRBD1, but there is no DNA to check that call. CDR1 and CDR2 (germline): SQVTM, ANQGSEA. CDR3 size: 13 residues. This CDR3 is CSPSSPGANEQFF.

The chain is built from TRBV2 and TRBJ2-3; the D call from TCRdb, TRBD2, cannot be confirmed without DNA. The CDR3 length is 14 residues. Looked up from germline, CDR1 is SNHLY and CDR2 is FYNNEI. The CDR3 sequence: CARPWDGRGDTQYF.

The chain joins TRBV28 to TRBJ2-5; there is no DNA to check the TCRdb D call of TRBD2. Germline loops: CDR1 MDHEN, CDR2 SYDVKM. This CDR3 contains 15 residues. CDR3: CASSFGTSRVETQYF.

The CDR3 here is CASSLVGASGSNEQFF. V is TRBV27 and J is TRBJ2-1; absent DNA, TCRdb's TRBD2 call cannot be checked. The CDR3 contains 16 residues. From germline, CDR1 is MNHEY and CDR2 SMNVEV (reference sequence).

V gene TRBV3-1 combines with J gene TRBJ2-7; the TCRdb call, TRBD1, lacks DNA for checking. The CDR3 is 15 residues long. In germline, CDR1 is LGHDT, CDR2 YNNKEL (reference sequence). The CDR3 protein is CASSQGTGGFYEQYF.

The genes are TRBV29-1 and TRBJ1-2. The CDR3 sequence is 12 residues long. Germline V gene sequence: CDR1 SQVTM, CDR2 ANQGSEA. CDR3 residues: CSVGGSSQGYTF.

The rearrangement uses TRBV12-3 or TRBV12-4 and TRBJ1-2; TCRdb's D call, TRBD1, is unchecked because there is no DNA. CDR3 size: 15 residues. This CDR3 is CASSTRDRGGYGYTF.

The gene calls are TRBV15 and TRBJ1-2; as DNA is missing, the TRBD1 call by TCRdb cannot be tested. Germline CDR1 LNHNV, CDR2 YYDKDF (reference sequence). The CDR3 loop spans 15 amino acids. CDR3 residues: CATSRDHRDTGGYTF.

The chain recombines TRBV15 with TRBJ2-5; TCRdb names TRBD2, which stays unverified in the absence of DNA. The CDR3 has 14 residues. Germline V gene lookup returns CDR1 LNHNV and CDR2 YYDKDF (reference sequence). The CDR3 region is CATSRDGGLETQYF.

This rearrangement joins TRBV7-2 to TRBJ2-1; the TRBD1 assignment by TCRdb is unverifiable without DNA. Per the germline V gene, CDR1 is SGHTA and CDR2 is FQGNSA. The CDR3 loop spans 15 amino acids. The CDR3 spells CASSLNSGQLNEQFF.

This chain's CDR3 is CASSFEVGPDTQYF. The genes are TRBV12-3 or TRBV12-4 and TRBJ2-3. The CDR3 covers 14 residues.

The rearrangement links TRBV12-3 or TRBV12-4 to TRBJ2-2; the TCRdb D gene call, TRBD2, has no DNA to confirm it. This CDR3 contains 20 residues. The CDR3 spells CASSLNSFRLAGENTGELFF.

The rearrangement links TRBV12-3 or TRBV12-4 to TRBJ1-2; TCRdb names TRBD1, which stays unverified in the absence of DNA. The CDR3 runs 14 residues. The CDR3 reads CASSSTGTVYGYTF.

This chain connects TRBV15 to TRBJ2-3. CDR3 length: 15 residues. Germline CDR1 LNHNV, CDR2 YYDKDF (reference sequence). The CDR3 loop reads CATSRSGASTDTQYF.

J is TRBJ1-1 and V is TRBV12-3 or TRBV12-4. The CDR3 covers 13 residues. The CDR3 loop reads CASYGGGSAEAFF.

The CDR3 sequence: CASSLVDTPEAFF. The chain couples TRBV7-9 to TRBJ1-1; the TCRdb D gene call, TRBD1, has no DNA to confirm it. The V gene's germline CDR1 is SEHNR and CDR2 FQNEAQ (reference sequence). This CDR3 spans 13 amino acids.

The rearrangement joins TRBV20-1 to TRBJ2-5. This CDR3 is 13 amino acids long. Germline V gene data show CDR1 as DFQATT and CDR2 as SNEGSKA (reference sequence). CDR3 residues: CSARARILGTQYF.

The V gene is TRBV6-5, the J gene TRBJ2-5; lacking DNA, the TRBD2 call made by TCRdb goes unchecked. Germline V gene lookup returns CDR1 MNHEY and CDR2 SVGAGI. This CDR3 is built from 16 residues. The CDR3 reads CASSYGQDSWSETQYF.

This sequence joins TRBV27 and TRBJ1-1; the TCRdb D gene call, TRBD1, has no DNA to confirm it. CDR1 and CDR2 (germline): MNHEY, SMNVEV (reference sequence). The CDR3 spans 13 residues. The CDR3 spells CASRMTGTPEAFF.